This TCR beta chain was recorded in a study of spatial heterogeneity in lung cancer. This clonotype was seen ten or more times. A single record per CDR3 protein comes from TCRdb applying MiXCR to the 5' RACE reads. Among about 52,000 distinct CDR3 sequences, approximately 7% were seen once, and the ten largest hold about 3%. The time point denotes: sample taken at primary tumor resection. Extraction of whole RNA from tumor, nontumor lung or frozen PBMC preceded unsorted sequencing. The CDR3 is 15 amino acids. Unmatched junction bases numbered 5, after V lost 0 bases and J lost 6 bases. Germline V gives CDR1 SQVTM, CDR2 ANQGSEA.

The clonotype comes from a female donor with early-stage non-small cell lung cancer. The chain uses TRBV29-1 and TRBJ2-1; 10 nucleotides agree with TRBD1. The sequenced sample was PBMCs, obtained at surgery. The chain's CDR3 is CSVEDLGQGVNEQFF. In DNA form, the CDR3 reads TGCAGCGTTGAAGATCTTGGACAGGGGGTCAATGAGCAGTTCTTC.